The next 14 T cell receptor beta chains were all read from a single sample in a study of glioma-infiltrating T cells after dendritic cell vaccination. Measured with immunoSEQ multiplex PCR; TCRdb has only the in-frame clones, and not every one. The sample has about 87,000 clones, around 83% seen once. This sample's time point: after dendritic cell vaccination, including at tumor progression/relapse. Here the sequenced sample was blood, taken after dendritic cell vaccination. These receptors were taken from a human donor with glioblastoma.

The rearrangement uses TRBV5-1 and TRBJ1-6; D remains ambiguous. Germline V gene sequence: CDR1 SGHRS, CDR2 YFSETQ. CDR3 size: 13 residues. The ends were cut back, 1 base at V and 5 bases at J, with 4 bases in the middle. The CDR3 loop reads CASSLTDNSPLHF. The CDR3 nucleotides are TGCGCCAGCAGCTTGACGGATAATTCACCCCTCCACTTT.

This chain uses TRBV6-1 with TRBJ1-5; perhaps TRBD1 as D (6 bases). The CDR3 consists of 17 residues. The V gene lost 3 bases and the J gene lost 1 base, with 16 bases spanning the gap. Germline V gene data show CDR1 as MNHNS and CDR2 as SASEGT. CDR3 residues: CASSDYGQGMSNQPQHF. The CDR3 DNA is TGTGCCAGCAGTGATTATGGGCAGGGGATGAGCAATCAGCCCCAGCATTTT.

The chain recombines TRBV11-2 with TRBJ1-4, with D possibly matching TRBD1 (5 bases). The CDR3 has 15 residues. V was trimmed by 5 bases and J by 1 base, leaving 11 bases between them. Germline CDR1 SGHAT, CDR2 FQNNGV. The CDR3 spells CASSVGGGTNEKLFF. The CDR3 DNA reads TGTGCCAGCAGCGTCGGGGGTGGAACTAATGAAAAACTGTTTTTT.

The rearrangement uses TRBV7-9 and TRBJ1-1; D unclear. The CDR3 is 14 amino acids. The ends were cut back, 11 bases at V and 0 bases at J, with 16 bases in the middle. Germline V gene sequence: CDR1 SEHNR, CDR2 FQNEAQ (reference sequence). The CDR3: CASDGVLMNTEAFF. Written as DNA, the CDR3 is TGTGCCTCTGACGGAGTCCTCATGAACACTGAAGCTTTCTTT. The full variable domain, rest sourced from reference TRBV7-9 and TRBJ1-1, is DTGVSQNPRHKITKRGQNVTFRCDPISEHNRLYWYRQTLGQGPEFLTYFQNEAQLEKSRLLSDRFSAERPKGSFSTLEIQRTEQGDSAMYLCASDGVLMNTEAFFGQGTRLTVV.

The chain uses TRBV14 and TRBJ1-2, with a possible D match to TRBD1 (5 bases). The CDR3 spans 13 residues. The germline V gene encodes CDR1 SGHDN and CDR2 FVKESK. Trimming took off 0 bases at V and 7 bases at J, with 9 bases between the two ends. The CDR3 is CASSQDWRGGYTF. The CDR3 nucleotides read TGTGCCAGCAGCCAAGATTGGAGGGGTGGCTACACCTTC.

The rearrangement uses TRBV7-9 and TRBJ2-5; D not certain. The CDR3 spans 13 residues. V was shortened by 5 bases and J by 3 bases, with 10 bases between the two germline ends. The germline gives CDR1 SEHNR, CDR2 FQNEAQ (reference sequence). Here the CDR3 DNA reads TGTGCCAGCAGCCCAGACACCGAAGAGACCCAGTACTTC. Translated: CASSPDTEETQYF.

The chain's CDR3 is CASSTPHGVTYEQYF. The CDR3 coding sequence is TGTGCCAGCAGCACCCCTCACGGTGTTACCTACGAGCAGTACTTC. The chain joins TRBV28 to TRBJ2-7; D is undetermined. CDR3 length equals 15 residues. Trimming removed 6 bases at V and 2 bases at J, with 17 bases between. CDR1 and CDR2 from the germline V gene are MDHEN and SYDVKM.

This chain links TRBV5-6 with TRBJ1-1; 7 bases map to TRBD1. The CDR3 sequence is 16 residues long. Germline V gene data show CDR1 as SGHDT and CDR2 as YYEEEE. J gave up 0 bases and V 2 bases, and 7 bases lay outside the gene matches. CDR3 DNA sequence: TGTGCCAGCAGCTTCTCGACAGGGACCATGAACACTGAAGCTTTCTTT. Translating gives CASSFSTGTMNTEAFF. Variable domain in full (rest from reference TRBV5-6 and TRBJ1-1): DAGVTQSPTHLIKTRGQQVTLRCSPKSGHDTVSWYQQALGQGPQFIFQYYEEEERQRGNFPDRFSGHQFPNYSSELNVNALLLGDSALYLCASSFSTGTMNTEAFFGQGTRLTVV.

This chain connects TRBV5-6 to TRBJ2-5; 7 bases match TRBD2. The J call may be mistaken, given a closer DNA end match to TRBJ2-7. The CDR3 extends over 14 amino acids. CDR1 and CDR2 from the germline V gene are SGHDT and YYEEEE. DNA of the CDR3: TGTGCCAGCAGCTTGTGGCGGGGGACCTACGAGCAGTACTTC. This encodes CASSLWRGTYEQYF.

This chain's CDR3 is CASSPGAPDRYSGSSYEQYF. Written as DNA, the CDR3 is TGTGCCAGCTCACCTGGAGCACCGGACAGATACTCTGGGAGCTCCTACGAGCAGTACTTC. V is TRBV18 and J is TRBJ2-7; possible D gene TRBD1, 6 bases. Germline V gene lookup returns CDR1 KGHSH and CDR2 LQKENI. Trimming left V 3 bases short and J 0 bases short, with 27 bases between. CDR3 size: 20 residues. The whole variable domain, remainder taken from reference TRBV18 and TRBJ2-7, is NAGVMQNPRHLVRRRGQEARLRCSPMKGHSHVYWYRQLPEEGLKFMVYLQKENIIDESGMPKERFSAEFPKEGPSILRIQQVVRGDSAAYFCASSPGAPDRYSGSSYEQYFGPGTRLTVT.

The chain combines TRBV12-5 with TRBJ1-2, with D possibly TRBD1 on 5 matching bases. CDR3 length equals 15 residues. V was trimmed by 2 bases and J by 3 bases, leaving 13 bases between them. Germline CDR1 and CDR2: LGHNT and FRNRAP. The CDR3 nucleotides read TGTGCTAGTGGTTTGCCCGCGGGACTGTACTATGGCTACACCTTC. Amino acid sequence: CASGLPAGLYYGYTF.

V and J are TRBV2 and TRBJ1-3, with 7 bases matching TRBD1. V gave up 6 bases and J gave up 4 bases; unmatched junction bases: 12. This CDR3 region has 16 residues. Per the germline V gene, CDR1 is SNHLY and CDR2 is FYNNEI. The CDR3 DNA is TGTGCCAGCAGCGCGACAGGGCCGGCGTCCGGAAACACCATATATTTT. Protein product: CASSATGPASGNTIYF.

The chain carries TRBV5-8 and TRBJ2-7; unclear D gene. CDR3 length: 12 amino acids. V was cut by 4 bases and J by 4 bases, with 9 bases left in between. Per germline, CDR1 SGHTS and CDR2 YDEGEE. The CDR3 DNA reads TGTGCCAGCAGCCCACTGGAGTACGAGCAGTACTTC. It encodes CASSPLEYEQYF.

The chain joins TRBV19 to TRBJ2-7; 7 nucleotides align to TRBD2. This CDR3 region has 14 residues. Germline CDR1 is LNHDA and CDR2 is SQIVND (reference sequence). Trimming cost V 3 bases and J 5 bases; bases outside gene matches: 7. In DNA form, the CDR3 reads TGTGCCAGTAGTATCCAACGGGGGGACCACGAGCAGTACTTC. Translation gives CASSIQRGDHEQYF.